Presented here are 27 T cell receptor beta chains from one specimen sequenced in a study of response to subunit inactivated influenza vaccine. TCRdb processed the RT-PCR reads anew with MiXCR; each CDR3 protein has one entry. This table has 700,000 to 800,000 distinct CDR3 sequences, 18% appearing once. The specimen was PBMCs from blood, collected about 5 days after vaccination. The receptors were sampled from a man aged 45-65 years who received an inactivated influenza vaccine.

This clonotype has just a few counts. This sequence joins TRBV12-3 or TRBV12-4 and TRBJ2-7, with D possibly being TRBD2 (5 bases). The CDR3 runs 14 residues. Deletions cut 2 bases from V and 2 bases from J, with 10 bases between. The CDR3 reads CASSLTAGAYEQYF. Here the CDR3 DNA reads TGTGCCAGCAGTTTAACGGCGGGTGCCTACGAGCAGTACTTC.

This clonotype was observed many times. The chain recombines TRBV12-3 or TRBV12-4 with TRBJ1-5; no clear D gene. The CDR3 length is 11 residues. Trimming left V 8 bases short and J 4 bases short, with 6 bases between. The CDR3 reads CASGRNQPQHF. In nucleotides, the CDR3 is TGTGCCAGCGGTCGGAATCAGCCCCAGCATTTT.

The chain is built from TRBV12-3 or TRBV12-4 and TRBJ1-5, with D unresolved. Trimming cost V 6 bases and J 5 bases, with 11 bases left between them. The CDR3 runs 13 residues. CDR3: CASSRTRDQPQHF. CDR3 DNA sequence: TGTGCCAGCAGCCGGACGCGAGATCAGCCCCAGCATTTT.

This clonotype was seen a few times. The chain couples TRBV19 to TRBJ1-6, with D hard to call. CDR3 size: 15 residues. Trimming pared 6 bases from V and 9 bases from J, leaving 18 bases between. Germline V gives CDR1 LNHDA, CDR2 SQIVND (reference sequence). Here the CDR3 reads CASRKQVGDGSPLHF. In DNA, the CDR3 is TGTGCCAGTAGAAAGCAGGTGGGTGATGGTTCACCCCTCCACTTT.

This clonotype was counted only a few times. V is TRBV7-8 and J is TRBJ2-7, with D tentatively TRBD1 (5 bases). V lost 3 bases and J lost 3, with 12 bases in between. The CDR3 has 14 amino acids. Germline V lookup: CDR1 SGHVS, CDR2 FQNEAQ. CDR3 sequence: CASSFFIDSYEQYF. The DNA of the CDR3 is TGTGCCAGCAGCTTCTTTATCGACAGCTACGAGCAGTACTTC.

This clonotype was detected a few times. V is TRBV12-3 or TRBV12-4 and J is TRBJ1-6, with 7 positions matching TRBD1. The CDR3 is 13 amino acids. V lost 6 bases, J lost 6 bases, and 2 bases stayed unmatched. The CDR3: CASRGQSNSPLHF. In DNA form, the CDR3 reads TGTGCCAGCAGGGGACAGTCTAATTCACCCCTCCACTTT.

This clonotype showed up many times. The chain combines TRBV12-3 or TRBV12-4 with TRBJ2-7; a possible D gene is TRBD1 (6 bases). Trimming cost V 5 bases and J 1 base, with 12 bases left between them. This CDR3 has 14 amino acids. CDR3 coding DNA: TGTGCCAGCAGTGATTACAGGGAATCCTACGAGCAGTACTTC. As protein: CASSDYRESYEQYF.

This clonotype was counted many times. DNA of the CDR3: TGTGCCAGCCGGGGATTGCAGGACACCATATATTTT. Translation gives CASRGLQDTIYF. The genes are TRBV12-3 or TRBV12-4 and TRBJ1-3; D is undetermined. The CDR3 sequence is 12 residues long. V shed 8 bases and J shed 8 bases, with 13 bases lying between them.

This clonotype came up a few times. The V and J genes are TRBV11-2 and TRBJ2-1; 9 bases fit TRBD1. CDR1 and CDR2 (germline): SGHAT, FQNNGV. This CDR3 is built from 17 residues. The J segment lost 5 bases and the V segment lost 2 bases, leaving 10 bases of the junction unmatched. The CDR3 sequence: CASSLRPGQGRDNEQFF. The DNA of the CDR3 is TGTGCCAGCAGCTTAAGACCGGGACAGGGTAGAGACAATGAGCAGTTCTTC.

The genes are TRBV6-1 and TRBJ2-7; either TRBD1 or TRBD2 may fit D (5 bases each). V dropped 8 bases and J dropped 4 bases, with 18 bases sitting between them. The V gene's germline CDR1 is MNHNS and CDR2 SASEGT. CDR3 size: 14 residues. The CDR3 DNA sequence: TGTGCCAGCGCTTTTGGGGGTCCCAGGTACGAGCAGTACTTC. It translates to CASAFGGPRYEQYF.

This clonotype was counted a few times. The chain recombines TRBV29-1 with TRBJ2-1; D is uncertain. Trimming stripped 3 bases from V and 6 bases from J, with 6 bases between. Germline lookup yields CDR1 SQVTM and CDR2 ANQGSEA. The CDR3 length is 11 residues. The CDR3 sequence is CSVEYSNEQFF. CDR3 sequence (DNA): TGCAGCGTTGAGTATTCCAATGAGCAGTTCTTC.

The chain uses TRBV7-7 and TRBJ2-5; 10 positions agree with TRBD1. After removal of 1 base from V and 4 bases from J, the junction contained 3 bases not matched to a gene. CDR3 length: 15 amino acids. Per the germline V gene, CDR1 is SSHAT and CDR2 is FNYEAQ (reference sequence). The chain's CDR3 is CASSLGDRGGETQYF. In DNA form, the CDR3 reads TGTGCCAGCAGCTTAGGGGACAGGGGAGGAGAGACCCAGTACTTC.

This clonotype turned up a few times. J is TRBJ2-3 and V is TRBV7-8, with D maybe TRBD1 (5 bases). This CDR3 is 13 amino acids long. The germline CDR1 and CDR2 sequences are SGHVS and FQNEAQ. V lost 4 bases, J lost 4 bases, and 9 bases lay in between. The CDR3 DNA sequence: TGTGCCAGCAGCTCCAGGGTGGCAGATACGCAGTATTTT. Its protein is CASSSRVADTQYF. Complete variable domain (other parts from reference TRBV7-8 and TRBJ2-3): GAGVSQSPRYKVAKRGQDVALRCDPISGHVSLFWYQQALGQGPEFLTYFQNEAQLDKSGLPSDRFFAERPEGSVSTLKIQRTQQEDSAVYLCASSSRVADTQYFGPGTRLTVL.

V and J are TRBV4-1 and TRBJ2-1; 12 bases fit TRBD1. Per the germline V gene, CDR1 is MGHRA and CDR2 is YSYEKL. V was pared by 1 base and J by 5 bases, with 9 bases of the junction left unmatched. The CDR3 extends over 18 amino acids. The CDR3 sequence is CASSQGGDRGRLNNEQFF. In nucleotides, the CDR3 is TGCGCCAGCAGCCAAGGGGGGGACAGGGGGCGGCTTAACAATGAGCAGTTCTTC.

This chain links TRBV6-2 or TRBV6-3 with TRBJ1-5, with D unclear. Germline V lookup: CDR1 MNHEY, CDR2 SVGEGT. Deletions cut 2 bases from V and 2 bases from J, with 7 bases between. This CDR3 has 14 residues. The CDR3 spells CASSYNTGNQPQHF. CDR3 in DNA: TGTGCCAGCAGTTACAACACTGGCAATCAGCCCCAGCATTTT.

The CDR3 loop is CASTLSYGSYEQFF. CDR3 coding DNA: TGTGCCAGCACCCTGAGCTACGGGAGCTATGAGCAGTTCTTC. The chain links TRBV27 to TRBJ2-1; D possibly corresponds to TRBD2 (6 bases). Germline CDR1 is MNHEY and CDR2 is SMNVEV (reference sequence). V was cut by 7 bases and J by 8 bases, with 18 bases left in between. The CDR3 covers 14 residues.

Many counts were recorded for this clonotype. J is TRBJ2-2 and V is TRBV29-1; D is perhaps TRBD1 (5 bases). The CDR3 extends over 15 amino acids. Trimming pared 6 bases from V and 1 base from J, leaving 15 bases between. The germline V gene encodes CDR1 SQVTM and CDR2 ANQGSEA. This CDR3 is CSVKGVLGNTGELFF. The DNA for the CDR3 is TGCAGCGTAAAAGGGGTGTTGGGGAACACCGGGGAGCTGTTTTTT.

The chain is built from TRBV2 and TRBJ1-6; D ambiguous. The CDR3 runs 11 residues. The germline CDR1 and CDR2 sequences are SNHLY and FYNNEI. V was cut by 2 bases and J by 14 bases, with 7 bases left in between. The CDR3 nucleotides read TGTGCCAGCAGTGAACCTTCGGCCCTCCACTTT. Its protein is CASSEPSALHF. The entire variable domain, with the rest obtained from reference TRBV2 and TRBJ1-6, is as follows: EPEVTQTPSHQVTQMGQEVILRCVPISNHLYFYWYRQILGQKVEFLVSFYNNEISEKSEIFDDQFSVERPDGSNFTLKIRSTKLEDSAMYFCASSEPSALHFGNGTRLTVT.

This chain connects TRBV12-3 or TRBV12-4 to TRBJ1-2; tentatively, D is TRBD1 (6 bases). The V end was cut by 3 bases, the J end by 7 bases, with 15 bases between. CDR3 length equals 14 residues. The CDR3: CASSFSPGHSGYTF. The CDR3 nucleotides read TGTGCCAGCAGTTTCTCTCCGGGACACTCTGGCTACACCTTC.

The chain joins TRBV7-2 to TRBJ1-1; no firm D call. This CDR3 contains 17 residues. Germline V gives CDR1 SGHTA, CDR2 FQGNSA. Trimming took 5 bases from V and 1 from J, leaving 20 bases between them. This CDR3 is CASSPHSYRPKNTEAFF. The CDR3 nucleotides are TGTGCCAGCAGCCCACACAGCTATCGCCCCAAGAACACTGAAGCTTTCTTT.

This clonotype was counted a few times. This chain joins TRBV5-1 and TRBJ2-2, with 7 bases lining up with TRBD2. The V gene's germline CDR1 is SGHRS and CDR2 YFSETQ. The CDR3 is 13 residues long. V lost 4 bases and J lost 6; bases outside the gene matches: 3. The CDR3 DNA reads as TGCGCCAGCAGCGGGCTAGCGGCCGGGGAGCTGTTTTTT. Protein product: CASSGLAAGELFF. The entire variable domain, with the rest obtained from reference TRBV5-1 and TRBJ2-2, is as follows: KAGVTQTPRYLIKTRGQQVTLSCSPISGHRSVSWYQQTPGQGLQFLFEYFSETQRNKGNFPGRFSGRQFSNSRSEMNVSTLELGDSALYLCASSGLAAGELFFGEGSRLTVL.

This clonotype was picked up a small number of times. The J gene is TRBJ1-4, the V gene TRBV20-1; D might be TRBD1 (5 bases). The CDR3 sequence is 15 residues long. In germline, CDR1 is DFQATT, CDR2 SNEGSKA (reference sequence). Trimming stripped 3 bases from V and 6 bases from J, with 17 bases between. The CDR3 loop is CSARKRGGLDEKLFF. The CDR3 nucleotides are TGCAGTGCTAGGAAGAGGGGCGGTCTGGATGAAAAACTGTTTTTT.

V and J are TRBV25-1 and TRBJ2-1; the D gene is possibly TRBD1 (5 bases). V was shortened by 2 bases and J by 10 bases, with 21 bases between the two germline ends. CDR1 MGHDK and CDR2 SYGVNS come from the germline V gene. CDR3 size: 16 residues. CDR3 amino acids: CASSEGASFLLREQFF. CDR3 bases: TGTGCCAGCAGTGAAGGGGCCAGCTTCCTATTGAGGGAGCAGTTCTTC.

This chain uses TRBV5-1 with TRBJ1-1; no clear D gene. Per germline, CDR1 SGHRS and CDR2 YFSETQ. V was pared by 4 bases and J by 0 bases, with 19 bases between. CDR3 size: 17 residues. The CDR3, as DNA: TGCGCCAGCAGCCCCCCGCGGGCAGGCCCCATGAACACTGAAGCTTTCTTT. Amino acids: CASSPPRAGPMNTEAFF.

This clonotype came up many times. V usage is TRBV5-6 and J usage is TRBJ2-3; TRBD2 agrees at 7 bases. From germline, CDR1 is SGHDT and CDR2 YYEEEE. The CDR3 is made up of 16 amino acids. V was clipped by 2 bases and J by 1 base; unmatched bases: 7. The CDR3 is CASSFRLAVGTDTQYF. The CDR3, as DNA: TGTGCCAGCAGCTTCAGACTAGCCGTGGGCACAGATACGCAGTATTTT. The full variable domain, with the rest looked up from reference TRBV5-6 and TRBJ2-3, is DAGVTQSPTHLIKTRGQQVTLRCSPKSGHDTVSWYQQALGQGPQFIFQYYEEEERQRGNFPDRFSGHQFPNYSSELNVNALLLGDSALYLCASSFRLAVGTDTQYFGPGTRLTVL.

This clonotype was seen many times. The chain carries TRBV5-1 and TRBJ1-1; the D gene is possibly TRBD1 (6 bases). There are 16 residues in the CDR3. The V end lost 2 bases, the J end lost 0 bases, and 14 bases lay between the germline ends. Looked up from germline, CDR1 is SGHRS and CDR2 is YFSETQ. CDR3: CASSLTGSVMNTEAFF. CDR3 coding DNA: TGCGCCAGCAGCTTAACAGGGAGCGTAATGAACACTGAAGCTTTCTTT.

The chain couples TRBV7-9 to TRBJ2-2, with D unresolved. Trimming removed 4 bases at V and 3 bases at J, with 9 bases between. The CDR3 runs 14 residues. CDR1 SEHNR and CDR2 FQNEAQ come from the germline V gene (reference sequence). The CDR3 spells CASSSTRDTGELFF. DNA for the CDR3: TGTGCCAGCAGCTCAACACGGGACACCGGGGAGCTGTTTTTT.